What follows are 20 T cell receptor beta chains derived from one specimen sequenced in a study of cytomegalovirus exposure and HLA in healthy donors. A multiplex PCR was run with 60 Vbeta primers and 13 Jbeta primers. TCRdb's copy holds only in-frame clones and misses some; the assay was immunoSEQ multiplex PCR. The sample carries 100,000 or so clones, 83% recorded once. Input material: PBMCs. These receptor sequences come from a middle-aged man in good health and CMV-seronegative.

The chain combines TRBV10-3 with TRBJ2-1; D is possibly TRBD1 (6 bases). This CDR3 spans 13 amino acids. In germline, CDR1 is ENHRY, CDR2 SYGVKD. V was cut by 4 bases and J by 4 bases, with 8 bases left in between. The CDR3 region has the DNA TGTGCCATCAGTGGGGACATTTACAATGAGCAGTTCTTC. Residues: CAISGDIYNEQFF.

The V gene is TRBV6-5, the J gene TRBJ1-5; 7 bases are a match to TRBD1. The V and J ends lost 6 bases and 7 bases, in that order; junction bases with no gene match: 9. There are 14 residues in the CDR3. Germline V gives CDR1 MNHEY, CDR2 SVGAGI. CDR3 nucleotide sequence: TGTGCCAGCAGCACCGACAGGGTATACCAGCCCCAGCATTTT. It translates to CASSTDRVYQPQHF.

V usage is TRBV27 and J usage is TRBJ2-5; D perhaps matches TRBD1 (7 bases). V was cut by 0 bases and J by 1 base, with 9 bases left in between. The V gene's germline CDR1 is MNHEY and CDR2 SMNVEV (reference sequence). The CDR3 is made up of 15 amino acids. CDR3 sequence reads: CASSLSRGAQETQYF. CDR3 coding DNA: TGTGCCAGCAGTTTATCCAGGGGGGCCCAAGAGACCCAGTACTTC.

V and J are TRBV6-1 and TRBJ2-5; D possibly corresponds to TRBD1 (8 bases). Near its end, the DNA agrees better with TRBJ2-7, so the J call may be wrong. This CDR3 region has 15 residues. CDR1 and CDR2 from the germline V gene are MNHNS and SASEGT. Here the CDR3 DNA reads TGTGCCAGCAGAGGGAGGGGACAGGATCTCTACGAGCAGTACTTC. Protein sequence: CASRGRGQDLYEQYF.

The J gene is TRBJ2-7, the V gene TRBV10-1; D is perhaps TRBD2 (7 bases). Trimming cost V 0 bases and J 12 bases, with 15 bases left between them. Per germline, CDR1 WNHNN and CDR2 SYGVQD (reference sequence). This CDR3 has 13 residues. CDR3 bases: TGCGCCAGCAGTGAGTCGACTCGCGGGGGCCTGTACTTC. Translating gives CASSESTRGGLYF.

V and J are TRBV5-1 and TRBJ1-4; possible D gene TRBD1, 5 bases. With 5 bases removed from V and 0 bases from J, the gap between germline ends came to 14 bases. CDR1 is SGHRS, CDR2 YFSETQ, per germline. The CDR3 sequence is 16 residues long. The CDR3 region has the DNA TGCGCCAGCAGGGTAACGGGGGATTCAACTAATGAAAAACTGTTTTTT. Protein product: CASRVTGDSTNEKLFF.

This clone was seen a handful of times. This chain joins TRBV27 and TRBJ1-5; 8 nucleotides line up with TRBD1. The CDR3 loop spans 14 amino acids. V trimming: 5 bases; J trimming: 7 bases; junction bases outside the gene matches: 7. Germline loops: CDR1 MNHEY, CDR2 SMNVEV (reference sequence). This CDR3 is CASSNTGQGQPQHF. In DNA form, the CDR3 reads TGTGCCAGCAGTAATACAGGACAGGGCCAGCCCCAGCATTTT.

DNA of the CDR3: TGTGCCAGCAGCTTGGGTTACGGGGGGCTTCAGCCCCAGCATTTT. This gives the protein CASSLGYGGLQPQHF. The chain combines TRBV5-8 with TRBJ1-5; D perhaps matches TRBD1 (6 bases). The CDR3 has 15 residues. Germline V lookup: CDR1 SGHTS, CDR2 YDEGEE. V lost 0 bases, J lost 6 bases, and 13 bases lay in between.

This sequence joins TRBV29-1 and TRBJ2-1; TRBD2 matches at 10 bases. The CDR3 runs to 15 residues. Germline CDR1 and CDR2: SQVTM and ANQGSEA. V gave up 7 bases and J gave up 2 bases; unmatched junction bases: 8. CDR3 in amino acids: CSAASGGIPYNEQFF. In DNA form, the CDR3 reads TGCAGCGCCGCTAGCGGGGGCATTCCCTACAATGAGCAGTTCTTC.

The chain couples TRBV5-1 to TRBJ2-3; 9 nucleotides align to TRBD2. This CDR3 has 17 amino acids. Looked up from germline, CDR1 is SGHRS and CDR2 is YFSETQ. V lost 4 bases, J lost 0 bases, and 9 bases stayed unmatched. The CDR3 coding sequence is TGCGCCAGCAGCCCGGAGGGGGCGGGGGGGAGCACAGATACGCAGTATTTT. Its translation is CASSPEGAGGSTDTQYF.

The sample holds a few counts of this clone. V usage is TRBV27 and J usage is TRBJ2-7; 8 positions match TRBD1. This CDR3 region has 13 residues. V shed 6 bases, J shed 0 bases, and the junction held 1 base outside the gene matches. Germline V gene data show CDR1 as MNHEY and CDR2 as SMNVEV (reference sequence). DNA for the CDR3: TGTGCCAGCAGGACAGGGGCCTCCTACGAGCAGTACTTC. It specifies CASRTGASYEQYF.

The rearrangement joins TRBV7-9 to TRBJ2-7; D possibly corresponds to TRBD2 (6 bases). This CDR3 comprises 16 residues. V was cut by 1 base and J by 2 bases, with 15 bases left in between. Germline CDR1 SEHNR, CDR2 FQNEAQ (reference sequence). The CDR3 region is CASSLVGGLPPYEQYF. DNA of the CDR3: TGTGCCAGCAGCTTAGTCGGCGGACTACCGCCCTACGAGCAGTACTTC.

V and J are TRBV27 and TRBJ1-2; the match to TRBD1 covers 9 bases. The CDR3 covers 15 residues. Germline assignment: CDR1 MNHEY and CDR2 SMNVEV (reference sequence). V lost 7 bases to trimming and J lost 5 bases; unmatched junction nucleotides: 11. The CDR3 bases are TGTGCCAGCAAGACCCCCTCGACAGGGGGGTATGGCTACACCTTC. Its protein product is CASKTPSTGGYGYTF.

The CDR3, as DNA: TGTGCCAGCAGTTGGGGACAGTACAATGAGCAGTTCTTC. Residues: CASSWGQYNEQFF. The rearrangement joins TRBV27 to TRBJ2-1; TRBD1 matches 7 bases. V was pared by 4 bases and J by 4 bases, with 1 base of the junction left unmatched. The CDR3 runs 13 residues. In germline, CDR1 is MNHEY, CDR2 SMNVEV (reference sequence).

The chain carries TRBV7-2 and TRBJ2-3; D not resolved. The CDR3 length is 11 residues. Trimming pared 5 bases from V and 6 bases from J, leaving 6 bases between. Germline CDR1 is SGHTA and CDR2 is FQGNSA. This CDR3 is CASSQMDTQYF. Written as DNA, the CDR3 is TGTGCCAGCAGCCAAATGGATACGCAGTATTTT. The full variable domain, in which reference TRBV7-2 and TRBJ2-3 provide the parts outside the CDR3, is GAGVSQSPSNKVTEKGKDVELRCDPISGHTALYWYRQSLGQGLEFLIYFQGNSAPDKSGLPSDRFSAERTGGSVSTLTIQRTQQEDSAVYLCASSQMDTQYFGPGTRLTVL.

This clone turned up a few times. This chain connects TRBV5-1 to TRBJ2-7; TRBD1 matches 7 bases. In germline, CDR1 is SGHRS, CDR2 YFSETQ. CDR3 size: 16 residues. The V segment lost 1 base and the J segment 3 bases; nucleotides outside the gene matches: 10. CDR3 amino acids: CASSLSQGDTIYEQYF. The CDR3 DNA sequence: TGCGCCAGCAGCTTGAGCCAGGGGGACACCATCTACGAGCAGTACTTC.

The chain uses TRBV6-5 and TRBJ2-4; 7 nucleotides line up with TRBD1. The CDR3 runs 13 residues. Trimming at V came to 4 bases and at J to 7 bases, leaving 4 bases not matched to a gene. Germline-derived CDR1 and CDR2 are MNHEY and SVGAGI. The CDR3 DNA is TGTGCCAGCAGTTGGGACAGATGGAACATTCAGTACTTC. This codes for CASSWDRWNIQYF.

V and J are TRBV5-4 and TRBJ2-3; TRBD1 might be the D (6 bases). V lost 2 bases to trimming and J lost 4 bases, with 11 bases between them. This CDR3 contains 14 residues. Germline loops: CDR1 SGHNT, CDR2 YYREEE (reference sequence). CDR3 DNA sequence: TGTGCCAGCAGCTTCCAGGGGATTCCAGATACGCAGTATTTT. Translating gives CASSFQGIPDTQYF.

This clone was recorded once. This chain uses TRBV7-3 with TRBJ1-2, with D possibly TRBD1 on 5 matching bases. V was shortened by 2 bases and J by 3 bases, with 13 bases between the two germline ends. CDR3 length: 15 amino acids. Per germline, CDR1 SGHTA and CDR2 FQGTGA. CDR3 amino acids: CASSLGPAGDYGYTF. For the CDR3, the DNA is TGTGCCAGCAGCTTAGGTCCCGCGGGGGACTATGGCTACACCTTC. Drawing the rest from reference TRBV7-3 and TRBJ1-2, the complete variable domain is GAGVSQTPSNKVTEKGKYVELRCDPISGHTALYWYRQSLGQGPEFLIYFQGTGAADDSGLPNDRFFAVRPEGSVSTLKIQRTERGDSAVYLCASSLGPAGDYGYTFGSGTRLTVV.

This chain connects TRBV6-5 to TRBJ1-6; tentative D call: TRBD1 (5 bases). Per germline, CDR1 MNHEY and CDR2 SVGAGI. This CDR3 contains 14 residues. V lost 3 bases to trimming and J lost 10 bases, with 13 bases between them. The CDR3 loop reads CASSYRGLQSPLHF. CDR3 in DNA: TGTGCCAGCAGTTATAGGGGTTTACAATCACCCCTCCACTTT.